Presented here are 16 T cell receptor beta chains from one specimen sequenced in a study of cytomegalovirus exposure and HLA in healthy donors. The table came from immunoSEQ multiplex PCR; TCRdb's copy has only in-frame clones and leaves some out. The repertoire consists of some 140,000 clones, with 85% to 90% occurring once and the leading ten covering roughly 3%. The sample was PBMCs. Receptor source: a man between 18 and 35 years old in good health and CMV-seronegative.

V usage is TRBV13 and J usage is TRBJ2-1, with 7 bases identical to TRBD2. This CDR3 is 16 amino acids long. Looked up from germline, CDR1 is PRHDT and CDR2 is FYEKMQ (reference sequence). J gave up 5 bases and V 2 bases, and 9 bases lay outside the gene matches. This CDR3 reads CASSLWAGDLNNEQFF. In DNA, the CDR3 is TGTGCCAGCAGCTTATGGGCGGGAGATCTGAACAATGAGCAGTTCTTC.

The V and J genes are TRBV7-6 and TRBJ2-1; 14 bases are shared with TRBD2. This CDR3 contains 15 residues. Trimming cost V 6 bases and J 7 bases; bases outside gene matches: 5. Germline values: CDR1 SGHVS, CDR2 FNYEAQ. CDR3 protein: CASRTGTSGGNEQFF. CDR3 sequence (DNA): TGTGCCAGCAGGACCGGGACTAGCGGGGGTAATGAGCAGTTCTTC.

The chain links TRBV5-4 to TRBJ1-1; D is perhaps TRBD1 (6 bases). Trimming pared 0 bases from V and 5 bases from J, leaving 8 bases between. Germline loops: CDR1 SGHNT, CDR2 YYREEE (reference sequence). The CDR3 consists of 13 residues. CDR3 DNA sequence: TGTGCCAGCAGCTTGGGAGGGGGTACTGAAGCTTTCTTT. This translates into CASSLGGGTEAFF. The entire variable domain, with the rest obtained from reference TRBV5-4 and TRBJ1-1, is as follows: ETGVTQSPTHLIKTRGQQVTLRCSSQSGHNTVSWYQQALGQGPQFIFQYYREEENGRGNFPPRFSGLQFPNYSSELNVNALELDDSALYLCASSLGGGTEAFFGQGTRLTVV.

This chain connects TRBV7-9 to TRBJ2-4; 7 bases align to TRBD2. Losses at the gene ends were 5 bases for V and 5 bases for J; bases not matched to a gene: 9. The germline CDR1 and CDR2 sequences are SEHNR and FQNEAQ (reference sequence). This CDR3 is 15 amino acids long. The CDR3 nucleotides read TGTGCCAGCAGCACCCCAGGGCTAGCGGAAAACATTCAGTACTTC. Translated: CASSTPGLAENIQYF.

The CDR3 region is CASSSRLAGRVYEQYF. DNA of the CDR3: TGTGCCAGCAGCTCGCGACTAGCGGGAAGGGTCTACGAGCAGTACTTC. This chain links TRBV7-8 with TRBJ2-7; 11 nucleotides agree with TRBD2. The CDR3 consists of 16 residues. The V and J ends lost 4 bases and 3 bases, in that order; junction bases with no gene match: 8. The germline V gene encodes CDR1 SGHVS and CDR2 FQNEAQ.

The rearrangement joins TRBV4-2 to TRBJ1-1; D is perhaps TRBD1 (5 bases). CDR1 LGHNA and CDR2 YNFKEQ come from the germline V gene. Trimming took 0 bases from V and 10 from J, leaving 21 bases between them. The length of the CDR3 is 16 residues. CDR3 sequence reads: CASSQDRVHNAQGAFF. CDR3 in DNA: TGTGCCAGCAGCCAAGATAGGGTACACAACGCGCAGGGAGCTTTCTTT.

V and J are TRBV2 and TRBJ2-1, with 7 bases that match TRBD1. The J segment lost 8 bases and the V segment lost 2 bases, leaving 6 bases of the junction unmatched. This CDR3 has 14 amino acids. CDR1 is SNHLY, CDR2 FYNNEI, per germline. The CDR3 region has the DNA TGTGCCAGCAGTGAACGTAGGGGGCCCGATGAGCAGTTCTTC. It codes for CASSERRGPDEQFF. The full variable domain, its missing parts supplied by reference TRBV2 and TRBJ2-1, is EPEVTQTPSHQVTQMGQEVILRCVPISNHLYFYWYRQILGQKVEFLVSFYNNEISEKSEIFDDQFSVERPDGSNFTLKIRSTKLEDSAMYFCASSERRGPDEQFFGPGTRLTVL.

This clone has a single count. The chain links TRBV27 to TRBJ1-5; maybe TRBD1 (6 bases). CDR3 length: 16 amino acids. Trimming took 2 bases from V and 0 from J, leaving 11 bases between them. Germline V CDR1 and CDR2: MNHEY, SMNVEV (reference sequence). CDR3 region: CASSLGTGYSNQPQHF. In DNA, the CDR3 is TGTGCCAGCAGTTTAGGAACAGGGTATAGCAATCAGCCCCAGCATTTT.

The rearrangement uses TRBV15 and TRBJ2-7, with unresolved D. V dropped 0 bases and J dropped 2 bases, with 14 bases sitting between them. This CDR3 has 16 residues. Germline V gene data show CDR1 as LNHNV and CDR2 as YYDKDF (reference sequence). CDR3 protein: CATSRDSMSLPYEQYF. The CDR3 DNA is TGTGCCACCAGCAGAGATTCTATGAGCCTACCCTACGAGCAGTACTTC.

CDR3 sequence: CASSLYNLPGQGGTDTQYF. The CDR3 region has the DNA TGTGCCAGCAGTTTATATAACCTCCCGGGACAGGGAGGCACAGATACGCAGTATTTT. The chain links TRBV27 to TRBJ2-3; 9 nucleotides align to TRBD1. The V gene end was trimmed by 1 base and the J gene end by 1 base; junction bases not matched to a gene: 12. The CDR3 extends over 19 amino acids. Germline CDR1 and CDR2: MNHEY and SMNVEV (reference sequence).

The gene calls are TRBV6-1 and TRBJ1-1, with D hard to call. CDR3 length equals 10 residues. The germline V gene encodes CDR1 MNHNS and CDR2 SASEGT. Trimming shortened V by 8 bases and J by 7 bases, and 8 bases separated the two germline ends. CDR3 in amino acids: CASRTYEAFF. CDR3 DNA: TGTGCCAGCCGCACTTATGAAGCTTTCTTT.

This chain links TRBV7-9 with TRBJ1-2; D is perhaps TRBD1 (5 bases). The CDR3 length is 15 residues. Germline V lookup: CDR1 SEHNR, CDR2 FQNEAQ (reference sequence). Trimming removed 1 base from V and 6 bases from J, with 15 bases in between. CDR3 loop: CASSLGALGPDGYTF. DNA of the CDR3: TGTGCCAGCAGCTTAGGAGCGTTGGGGCCGGATGGCTACACCTTC.

This clone appeared once. J is TRBJ2-1 and V is TRBV21-1; the table's TRBD2 call for D was not verified on the DNA. TRBV21-1 is tagged as a pseudogene. The CDR3 has 16 amino acids. The CDR3 nucleotides read TGTGCCAGCAGCAAAAATGTACGGCGGCGTGAGATTGAGCAGTTCTTC. Encoded protein: CASSKNVRRREIEQFF.

The chain is built from TRBV6-4 and TRBJ1-1; 7 nucleotides agree with TRBD1. The V segment lost 6 bases and the J segment 1 base; nucleotides outside the gene matches: 8. Germline CDR1 MRHNA, CDR2 SNTAGT. The CDR3 runs 15 residues. The CDR3 region has the DNA TGTGCCAGCAGGCGAAGGACAGGAACGAACACTGAAGCTTTCTTT. Translating it yields CASRRRTGTNTEAFF.

The V and J genes are TRBV4-3 and TRBJ1-5; tentatively, D is TRBD1 (6 bases). CDR1 and CDR2 from the germline V gene are LGHNA and YSLEER. Trimming pared 4 bases from V and 6 bases from J, leaving 16 bases between. The CDR3 runs to 15 residues. CDR3 sequence (DNA): TGCGCCAGCAGCCCGACGGGGGGCGCGGGTCAGCCCCAGCATTTT. This sequence encodes CASSPTGGAGQPQHF.

This clone came up once. The chain combines TRBV29-1 with TRBJ2-3; TRBD2 is a possible D gene (5 bases). The CDR3 is 14 residues long. CDR1 is SQVTM, CDR2 ANQGSEA, per germline. Trimming took off 3 bases at V and 0 bases at J, with 10 bases between the two ends. CDR3 amino acids: CSVDIGVSTDTQYF. The CDR3 DNA follows: TGCAGCGTTGATATCGGGGTTAGCACAGATACGCAGTATTTT.